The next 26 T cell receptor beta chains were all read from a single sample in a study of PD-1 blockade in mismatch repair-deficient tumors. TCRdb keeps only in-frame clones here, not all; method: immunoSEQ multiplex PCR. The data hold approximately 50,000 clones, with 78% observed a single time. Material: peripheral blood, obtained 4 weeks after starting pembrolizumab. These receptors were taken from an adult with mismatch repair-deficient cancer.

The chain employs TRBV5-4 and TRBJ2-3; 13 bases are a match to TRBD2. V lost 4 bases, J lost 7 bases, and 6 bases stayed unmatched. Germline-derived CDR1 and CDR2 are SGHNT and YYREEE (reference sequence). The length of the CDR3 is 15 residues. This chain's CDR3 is CASSMGTSGMNTQYF. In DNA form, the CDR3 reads TGTGCCAGCAGCATGGGGACTAGCGGGATGAATACGCAGTATTTT. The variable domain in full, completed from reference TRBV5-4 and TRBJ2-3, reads ETGVTQSPTHLIKTRGQQVTLRCSSQSGHNTVSWYQQALGQGPQFIFQYYREEENGRGNFPPRFSGLQFPNYSSELNVNALELDDSALYLCASSMGTSGMNTQYFGPGTRLTVL.

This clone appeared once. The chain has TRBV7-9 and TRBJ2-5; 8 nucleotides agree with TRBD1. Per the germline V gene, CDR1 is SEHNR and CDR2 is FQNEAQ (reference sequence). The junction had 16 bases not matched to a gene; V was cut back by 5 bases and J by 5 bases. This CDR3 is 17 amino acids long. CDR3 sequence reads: CASSIPGGRGRWETQYF. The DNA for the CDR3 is TGTGCCAGCAGCATACCTGGTGGCAGGGGGCGGTGGGAGACCCAGTACTTC.

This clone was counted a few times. The CDR3 protein is CASSRLAGHEQYF. CDR3 in DNA: TGTGCCAGCAGCCGACTAGCGGGCCACGAGCAGTACTTC. The V gene is TRBV11-1, the J gene TRBJ2-7; 10 bases map to TRBD2. The V gene's germline CDR1 is SGHAT and CDR2 FQDESV (reference sequence). The CDR3 covers 13 residues. V shed 5 bases, J shed 5 bases, and the junction held 3 bases outside the gene matches.

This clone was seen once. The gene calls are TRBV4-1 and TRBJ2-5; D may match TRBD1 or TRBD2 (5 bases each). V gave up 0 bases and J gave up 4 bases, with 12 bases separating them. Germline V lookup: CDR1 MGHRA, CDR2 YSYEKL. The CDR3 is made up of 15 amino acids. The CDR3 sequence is CASSQEGTGRETQYF. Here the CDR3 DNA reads TGCGCCAGCAGCCAAGAGGGGACGGGCAGAGAGACCCAGTACTTC.

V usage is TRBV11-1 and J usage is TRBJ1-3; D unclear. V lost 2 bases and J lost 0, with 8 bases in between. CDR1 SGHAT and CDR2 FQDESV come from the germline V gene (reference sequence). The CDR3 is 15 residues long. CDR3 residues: CASSLSGASGNTIYF. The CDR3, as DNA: TGTGCCAGCAGCTTATCCGGTGCCTCTGGAAACACCATATATTTT.

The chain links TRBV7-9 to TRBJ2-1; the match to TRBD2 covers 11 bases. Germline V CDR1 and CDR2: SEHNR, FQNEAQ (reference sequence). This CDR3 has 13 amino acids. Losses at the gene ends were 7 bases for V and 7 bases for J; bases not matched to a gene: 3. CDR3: CASTLAGGNEQFF. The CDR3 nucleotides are TGTGCCAGCACCCTAGCGGGGGGAAATGAGCAGTTCTTC.

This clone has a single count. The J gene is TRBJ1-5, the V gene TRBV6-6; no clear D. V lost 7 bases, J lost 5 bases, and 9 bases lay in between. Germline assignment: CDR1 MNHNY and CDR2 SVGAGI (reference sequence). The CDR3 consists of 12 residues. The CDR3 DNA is TGTGCCAGCACACCCGATCATCAGCCCCAGCATTTT. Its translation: CASTPDHQPQHF.

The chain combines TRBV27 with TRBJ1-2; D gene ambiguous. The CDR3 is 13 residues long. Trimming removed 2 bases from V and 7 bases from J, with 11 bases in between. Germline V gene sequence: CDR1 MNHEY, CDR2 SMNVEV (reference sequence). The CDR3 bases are TGTGCCAGCAGTTTAAGTACCCTGGGTGGCTACACCTTC. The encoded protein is CASSLSTLGGYTF.

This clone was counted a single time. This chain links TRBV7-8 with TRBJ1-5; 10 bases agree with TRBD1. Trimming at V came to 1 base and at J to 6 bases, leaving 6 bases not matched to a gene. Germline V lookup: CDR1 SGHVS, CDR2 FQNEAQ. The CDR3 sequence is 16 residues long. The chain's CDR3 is CASSLGDRGKSQPQHF. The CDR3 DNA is TGTGCCAGCAGCTTAGGGGACAGGGGAAAGAGTCAGCCCCAGCATTTT.

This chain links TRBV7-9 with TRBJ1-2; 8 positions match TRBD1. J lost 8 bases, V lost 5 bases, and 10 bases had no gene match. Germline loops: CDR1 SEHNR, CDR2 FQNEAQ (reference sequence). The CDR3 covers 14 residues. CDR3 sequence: CASSPAQGARGYTF. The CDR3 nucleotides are TGTGCCAGCAGCCCCGCGCAGGGGGCGCGAGGCTACACCTTC.

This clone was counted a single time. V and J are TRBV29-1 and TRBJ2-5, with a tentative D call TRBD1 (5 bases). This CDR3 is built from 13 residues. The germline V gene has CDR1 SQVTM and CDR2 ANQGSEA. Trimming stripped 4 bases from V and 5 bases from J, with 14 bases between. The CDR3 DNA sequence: TGCAGCGTTGCGAATCAGGGCGGTGAGACCCAGTACTTC. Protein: CSVANQGGETQYF. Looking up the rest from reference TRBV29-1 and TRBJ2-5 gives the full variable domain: SAVISQKPSRDICQRGTSLTIQCQVDSQVTMMFWYRQQPGQSLTLIATANQGSEATYESGFVIDKFPISRPNLTFSTLTVSNMSPEDSSIYLCSVANQGGETQYFGPGTRLLVL.

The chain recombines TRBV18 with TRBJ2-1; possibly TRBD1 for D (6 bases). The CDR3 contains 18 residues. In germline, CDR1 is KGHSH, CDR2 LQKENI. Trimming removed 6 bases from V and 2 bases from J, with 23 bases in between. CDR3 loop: CASSQGPPRGIPYNEQFF. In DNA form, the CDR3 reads TGTGCCAGCTCTCAAGGCCCCCCGAGGGGGATCCCCTACAATGAGCAGTTCTTC.

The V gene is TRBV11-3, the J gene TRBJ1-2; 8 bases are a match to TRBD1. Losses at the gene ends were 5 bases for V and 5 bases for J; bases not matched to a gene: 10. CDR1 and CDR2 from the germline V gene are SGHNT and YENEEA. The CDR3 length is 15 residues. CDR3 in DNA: TGTGCCAGCAGCACCCAGACAGGGGATTATTATGGCTACACCTTC. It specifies CASSTQTGDYYGYTF.

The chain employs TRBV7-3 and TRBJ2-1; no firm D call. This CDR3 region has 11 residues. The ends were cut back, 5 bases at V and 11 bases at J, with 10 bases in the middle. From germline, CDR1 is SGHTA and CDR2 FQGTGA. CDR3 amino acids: CASSLGSKQFF. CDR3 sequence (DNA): TGTGCCAGCAGCCTAGGTTCGAAGCAGTTCTTC.

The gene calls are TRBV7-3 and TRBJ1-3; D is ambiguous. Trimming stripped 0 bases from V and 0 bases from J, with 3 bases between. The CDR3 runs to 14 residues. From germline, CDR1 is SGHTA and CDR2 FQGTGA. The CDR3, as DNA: TGTGCCAGCAGCTTAACAAACTCTGGAAACACCATATATTTT. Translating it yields CASSLTNSGNTIYF.

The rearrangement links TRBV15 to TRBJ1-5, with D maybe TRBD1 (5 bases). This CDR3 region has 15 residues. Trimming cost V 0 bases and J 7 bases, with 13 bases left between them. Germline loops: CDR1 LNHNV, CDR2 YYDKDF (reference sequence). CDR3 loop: CATSREGRGGQPQHF. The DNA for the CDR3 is TGTGCCACCAGCAGAGAAGGCCGGGGCGGACAGCCCCAGCATTTT.

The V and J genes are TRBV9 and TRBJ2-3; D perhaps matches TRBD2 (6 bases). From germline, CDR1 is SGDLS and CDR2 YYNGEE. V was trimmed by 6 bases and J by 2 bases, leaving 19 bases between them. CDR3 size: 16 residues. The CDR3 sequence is CASTAGSREDTDTQYF. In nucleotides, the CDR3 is TGTGCCAGCACAGCCGGTTCCAGGGAGGACACAGATACGCAGTATTTT.

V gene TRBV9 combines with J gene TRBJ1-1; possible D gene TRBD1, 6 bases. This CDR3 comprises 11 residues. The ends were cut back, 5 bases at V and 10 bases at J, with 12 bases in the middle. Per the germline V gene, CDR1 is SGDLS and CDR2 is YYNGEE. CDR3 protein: CASSRGGTAFF. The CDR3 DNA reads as TGTGCCAGCAGTAGGGGGGGTACAGCTTTCTTT.

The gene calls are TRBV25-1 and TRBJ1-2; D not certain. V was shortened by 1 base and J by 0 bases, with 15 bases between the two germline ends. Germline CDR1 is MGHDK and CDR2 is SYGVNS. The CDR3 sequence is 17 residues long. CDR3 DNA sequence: TGTGCCAGCAGTGAATCGGGTTCCAGGATAGCTAACTATGGCTACACCTTC. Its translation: CASSESGSRIANYGYTF.

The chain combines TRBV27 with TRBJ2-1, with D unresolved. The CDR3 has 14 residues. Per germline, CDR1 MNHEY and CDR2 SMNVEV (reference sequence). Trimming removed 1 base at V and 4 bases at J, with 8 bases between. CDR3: CASSLYKLYNEQFF. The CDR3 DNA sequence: TGTGCCAGCAGTTTATATAAGTTGTACAATGAGCAGTTCTTC.

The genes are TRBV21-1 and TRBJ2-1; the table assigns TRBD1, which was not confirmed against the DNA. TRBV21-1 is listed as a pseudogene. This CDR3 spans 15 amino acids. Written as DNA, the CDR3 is TGTGCCAGCAGCAAGAGACAGGGGGCCTACAATGAGCAGTTCTTC. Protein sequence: CASSKRQGAYNEQFF.

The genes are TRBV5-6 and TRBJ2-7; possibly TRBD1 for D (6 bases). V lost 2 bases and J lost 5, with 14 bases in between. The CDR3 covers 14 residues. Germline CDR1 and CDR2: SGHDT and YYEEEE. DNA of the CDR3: TGTGCCAGCAGCTTTGGGAACAGGGCGAACGAGCAGTACTTC. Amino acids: CASSFGNRANEQYF. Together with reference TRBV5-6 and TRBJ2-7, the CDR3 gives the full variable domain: DAGVTQSPTHLIKTRGQQVTLRCSPKSGHDTVSWYQQALGQGPQFIFQYYEEEERQRGNFPDRFSGHQFPNYSSELNVNALLLGDSALYLCASSFGNRANEQYFGPGTRLTVT.

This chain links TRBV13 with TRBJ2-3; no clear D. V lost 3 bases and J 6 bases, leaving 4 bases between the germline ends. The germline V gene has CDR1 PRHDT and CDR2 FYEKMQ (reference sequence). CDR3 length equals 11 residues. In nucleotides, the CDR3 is TGTGCCAGCAGCTTTTCTGATACGCAGTATTTT. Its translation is CASSFSDTQYF.

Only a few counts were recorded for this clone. CDR3 amino acids: CASSLGTHNEQFF. In DNA, the CDR3 is TGTGCCAGCAGCTTAGGGACCCACAATGAGCAGTTCTTC. The gene calls are TRBV11-3 and TRBJ2-1, with D hard to call. The CDR3 is made up of 13 amino acids. Germline V gene sequence: CDR1 SGHNT, CDR2 YENEEA. Trimming took off 1 base at V and 5 bases at J, with 6 bases between the two ends.

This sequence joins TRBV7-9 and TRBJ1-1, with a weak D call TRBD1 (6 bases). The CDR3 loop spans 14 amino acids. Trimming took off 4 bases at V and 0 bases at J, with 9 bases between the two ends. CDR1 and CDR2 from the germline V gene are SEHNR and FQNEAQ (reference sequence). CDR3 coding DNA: TGTGCCAGCAGCTCGACAGGCATGAACACTGAAGCTTTCTTT. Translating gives CASSSTGMNTEAFF.

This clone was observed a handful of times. In nucleotides, the CDR3 is TGCGCCAGCAGCTTGTACTCGGGAGCGGCAGATACGCAGTATTTT. Residues: CASSLYSGAADTQYF. This chain connects TRBV5-1 to TRBJ2-3, with D perhaps matching TRBD2 (6 bases). Germline V CDR1 and CDR2: SGHRS, YFSETQ. The CDR3 has 15 amino acids. Trimming left V 1 base short and J 4 bases short, with 13 bases between.